The T cell receptor beta chain under discussion was sequenced for a study of Graves' ophthalmopathy and Graves' hyperthyroidism. Transcripts of RNA were the source for amplifying TCR beta CDR3 regions. First-round RT-PCR with HTBI primers preceded a second-round multiplex PCR. TCRdb re-analysed the multiplex PCR reads in MiXCR, keeping a single row per CDR3 protein. Found here are a few hundred thousand distinct CDR3 sequences, 15% of them singletons; the top ten hold around 6.6%. This clonotype has ten or more counts. Per germline, CDR1 KGHDR and CDR2 SFDVKD. This CDR3 contains 12 residues. The V end lost 4 bases, the J end lost 4 bases, and 3 bases lay between the germline ends.

The sequenced sample consisted of peripheral blood. The clonotype was recovered from a woman aged 18-29 years with stable Graves' hyperthyroidism. The gene calls are TRBV24-1 and TRBJ2-2; D is undetermined. The CDR3 DNA reads as TGTGCCACCAGTGAGCTCACCGGGGAGCTGTTTTTT. As protein: CATSELTGELFF.